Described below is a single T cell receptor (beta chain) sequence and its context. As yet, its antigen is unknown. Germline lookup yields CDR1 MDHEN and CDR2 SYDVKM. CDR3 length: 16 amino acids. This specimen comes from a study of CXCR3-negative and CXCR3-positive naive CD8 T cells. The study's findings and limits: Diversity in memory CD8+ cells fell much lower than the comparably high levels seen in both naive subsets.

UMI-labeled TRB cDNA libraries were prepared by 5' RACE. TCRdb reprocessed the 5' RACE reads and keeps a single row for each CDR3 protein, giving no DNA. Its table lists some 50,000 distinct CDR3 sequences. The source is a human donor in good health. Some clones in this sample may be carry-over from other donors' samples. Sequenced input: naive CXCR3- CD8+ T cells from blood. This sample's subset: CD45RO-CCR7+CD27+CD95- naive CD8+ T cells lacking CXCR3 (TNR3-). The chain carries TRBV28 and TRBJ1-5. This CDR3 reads CASSLRLETDGQPQHF.